These 3 T cell receptor beta chains came from one sample sequenced in a study of blood T cell repertoires in COVID-19. Data came from immunoSEQ multiplex PCR; TCRdb stores just in-frame clones and leaves some out. The sample includes 60,000 or so clones, 85% of them seen just once. The specimen was peripheral blood. These receptors originate from a human donor in a cohort sampled during active COVID-19.

V usage is TRBV6-2 or TRBV6-3 and J usage is TRBJ1-5; tentative D call: TRBD1 (6 bases). The CDR3 contains 13 residues. V gave up 6 bases and J gave up 7 bases, with 13 bases separating them. In germline, CDR1 is MNHEY, CDR2 SVGEGT. The CDR3 sequence is CASSTEGVQPQHF. In DNA form, the CDR3 reads TGTGCCAGCAGCACCGAGGGGGTCCAGCCCCAGCATTTT.

This sequence joins TRBV11-2 and TRBJ2-2; tentative D call: TRBD1 (5 bases). The CDR3 totals 13 residues. V was trimmed by 1 base and J by 6 bases, leaving 6 bases between them. CDR1 is SGHAT and CDR2 is FQNNGV in the germline V gene. The CDR3 sequence is CASSLGRAGELFF. The DNA of the CDR3 is TGTGCCAGCAGCTTAGGCAGGGCCGGGGAGCTGTTTTTT.

The CDR3 DNA is TGTGCCAGTAGTACCAACTTCCCCCGGGGGGGCGGCACAGATACGCAGTATTTT. Translation: CASSTNFPRGGGTDTQYF. The chain has TRBV19 and TRBJ2-3, with 8 positions matching TRBD2. Germline V gene sequence: CDR1 LNHDA, CDR2 SQIVND (reference sequence). Unmatched junction bases numbered 13, after V lost 4 bases and J lost 1 base. CDR3 size: 18 residues.